The next 25 T cell receptor beta chains were all read from a single sample in a study of blood T cell repertoires in COVID-19. Here immunoSEQ multiplex PCR was the method, and the copy in TCRdb shows in-frame clones only, minus some. Here the sample spans about 210,000 clones, under 90% being singletons. Sequenced material: PBMCs or T cells enriched from blood (not recorded which). All receptors derive from a woman aged 45-59 years with acute COVID-19.

CDR3: CASRQTGTHNYGYTF. DNA of the CDR3: TGTGCCAGCAGACAAACAGGAACCCACAACTATGGCTACACCTTC. The V gene is TRBV6-6, the J gene TRBJ1-2, with D possibly being TRBD1 (5 bases). Germline V CDR1 and CDR2: MNHNY, SVGAGI (reference sequence). The CDR3 runs 15 residues. The V end was cut by 6 bases, the J end by 2 bases, with 16 bases between.

The genes are TRBV19 and TRBJ1-2, with 10 bases matching TRBD1. The V segment lost 6 bases and the J segment 3 bases; nucleotides outside the gene matches: 7. The germline V gene encodes CDR1 LNHDA and CDR2 SQIVND (reference sequence). This CDR3 region has 15 residues. The DNA for the CDR3 is TGTGCCAGTAGGGGACAGGGGAGTTGGGACTATGGCTACACCTTC. This codes for CASRGQGSWDYGYTF.

This chain connects TRBV19 to TRBJ2-3; 7 nucleotides match TRBD2. CDR3 size: 16 residues. Trimming took 5 bases from V and 3 from J; bases not matched to a gene: 11. Germline V CDR1 and CDR2: LNHDA, SQIVND (reference sequence). The CDR3 is CASSPLQRGRTDTQYF. The CDR3 region has the DNA TGTGCCAGTAGTCCCCTCCAGCGGGGTCGAACAGATACGCAGTATTTT.

A note on this clone: The junction and the germline gene differ at one end; a read error may be behind it. This chain connects TRBV5-4 to TRBJ1-1, with D maybe TRBD1 (5 bases). Germline V lookup: CDR1 SGHNT, CDR2 YYREEE (reference sequence). The CDR3 is 15 amino acids. Written as DNA, the CDR3 is TGTGCCAGCAGCTGGGGGGACGGGGTGAAAACTGAAGCTTTCTTT. Translated: CASSWGDGVKTEAFF.

This clone has more than one count but fewer than ten. This sequence joins TRBV19 and TRBJ2-5; 8 positions agree with TRBD1. This CDR3 region has 15 residues. Germline CDR1 is LNHDA and CDR2 is SQIVND (reference sequence). V dropped 1 base and J dropped 4; count of bases not matched to a gene: 5. CDR3 amino acids: CASSIALDRGETQYF. In nucleotides, the CDR3 is TGTGCCAGTAGTATAGCACTAGACAGGGGAGAGACCCAGTACTTC.

The V and J genes are TRBV5-1 and TRBJ2-7, with 9 bases lining up with TRBD1. This CDR3 comprises 14 residues. CDR1 and CDR2 (germline): SGHRS, YFSETQ. V lost 3 bases and J lost 3; bases outside the gene matches: 4. Here the CDR3 DNA reads TGCGCCAGCAGCTCAACAGGGGGCTTCTACGAGCAGTACTTC. This translates into CASSSTGGFYEQYF. Full variable domain (rest looked up from reference TRBV5-1 and TRBJ2-7): KAGVTQTPRYLIKTRGQQVTLSCSPISGHRSVSWYQQTPGQGLQFLFEYFSETQRNKGNFPGRFSGRQFSNSRSEMNVSTLELGDSALYLCASSSTGGFYEQYFGPGTRLTVT.

This chain links TRBV29-1 with TRBJ1-2, with unresolved D. The germline CDR1 and CDR2 sequences are SQVTM and ANQGSEA. The CDR3 extends over 8 amino acids. CDR3 sequence: CSPGGYTF. In nucleotides, the CDR3 is TGCTCCCCCGGGGGCTACACCTTC.

V gene TRBV25-1 combines with J gene TRBJ2-3; the match to TRBD2 covers 10 bases. This CDR3 has 16 residues. Germline V gene sequence: CDR1 MGHDK, CDR2 SYGVNS. The ends lost 5 bases at V and 0 bases at J; junction bases unmatched: 5. CDR3 in DNA: TGTGCCAGCAGTCTAACTAGCGGGGCTAGCACAGATACGCAGTATTTT. Its translation is CASSLTSGASTDTQYF.

This clone was found a few times. The chain couples TRBV28 to TRBJ2-2, with 16 bases matching TRBD2. This CDR3 has 19 residues. Germline lookup yields CDR1 MDHEN and CDR2 SYDVKM. With 3 bases clipped from V and 4 bases from J, the junction kept 8 bases outside the gene matches. CDR3 sequence reads: CASSFTGLAGGPGTGELFF. CDR3 in DNA: TGTGCCAGCAGTTTCACGGGACTAGCGGGAGGGCCGGGCACCGGGGAGCTGTTTTTT.

The chain uses TRBV24-1 and TRBJ2-3; D not resolved. The CDR3 extends over 16 amino acids. Deletions cut 3 bases from V and 0 bases from J, with 12 bases between. The germline gives CDR1 KGHDR, CDR2 SFDVKD. The CDR3 nucleotides read TGTGCCACCAGTGATCCCTCGACAAAGAGCACAGATACGCAGTATTTT. Protein: CATSDPSTKSTDTQYF.

This clone was seen once. V is TRBV28 and J is TRBJ1-1; D unclear. This CDR3 region has 14 residues. Trimming took off 6 bases at V and 0 bases at J, with 11 bases between the two ends. Germline V CDR1 and CDR2: MDHEN, SYDVKM. The CDR3 reads CASSRNIMNTEAFF. For the CDR3, the DNA is TGTGCCAGCAGCAGAAACATCATGAACACTGAAGCTTTCTTT. Full variable domain (rest looked up from reference TRBV28 and TRBJ1-1): DVKVTQSSRYLVKRTGEKVFLECVQDMDHENMFWYRQDPGLGLRLIYFSYDVKMKEKGDIPEGYSVSREKKERFSLILESASTNQTSMYLCASSRNIMNTEAFFGQGTRLTVV.

V is TRBV27 and J is TRBJ2-1, with TRBD2 identical over 7 bases. From germline, CDR1 is MNHEY and CDR2 SMNVEV (reference sequence). The CDR3 has 15 residues. The ends lost 3 bases at V and 3 bases at J; junction bases unmatched: 5. The CDR3 sequence: CASSLFWTSYNEQFF. As DNA, the CDR3 is TGTGCCAGCAGTTTGTTCTGGACTAGCTACAATGAGCAGTTCTTC.

The chain couples TRBV4-1 to TRBJ2-3; D is uncertain. Germline values: CDR1 MGHRA, CDR2 YSYEKL. The CDR3 totals 15 residues. V dropped 4 bases and J dropped 1 base, with 12 bases sitting between them. As DNA, the CDR3 is TGCGCCAGCAGCCCGCAACAGTCCGGCACAGATACGCAGTATTTT. It specifies CASSPQQSGTDTQYF.

The V and J genes are TRBV25-1 and TRBJ1-5, with a tentative D call TRBD1 (5 bases). Germline V CDR1 and CDR2: MGHDK, SYGVNS. Between the trimmed V and J ends, which lost 8 bases and 6 bases, there was a span of 17 bases. The CDR3 runs 14 residues. The CDR3 nucleotides are TGTGCCAGCTCCCTGGGGGGGGATGGTCAGCCCCAGCATTTT. It specifies CASSLGGDGQPQHF.

This sequence joins TRBV18 and TRBJ1-1; the D gene is possibly TRBD1 (6 bases). The CDR3 has 13 amino acids. Trimming cost V 3 bases and J 10 bases, with 15 bases left between them. Germline-derived CDR1 and CDR2 are KGHSH and LQKENI. The CDR3 coding sequence is TGTGCCAGCTCACCTCTTAACAGGGTTAGAGCTTTCTTT. Protein: CASSPLNRVRAFF.

The V and J genes are TRBV19 and TRBJ2-1, with TRBD1 identical over 8 bases. The CDR3 consists of 15 residues. V lost 3 bases, J lost 4 bases, and 5 bases stayed unmatched. From germline, CDR1 is LNHDA and CDR2 SQIVND (reference sequence). CDR3 sequence (DNA): TGTGCCAGTAGTATGTCGACAGGGGTTTACAATGAGCAGTTCTTC. Translated, it gives CASSMSTGVYNEQFF.

The chain recombines TRBV7-2 with TRBJ2-7; 9 bases are a match to TRBD1. Germline assignment: CDR1 SGHTA and CDR2 FQGNSA. The ends lost 5 bases at V and 3 bases at J; junction bases unmatched: 8. The length of the CDR3 is 15 residues. The CDR3 bases are TGTGCCAGCAGCCCGGGACAGGGCGGAGGCTACGAGCAGTACTTC. As protein: CASSPGQGGGYEQYF.

The chain uses TRBV7-9 and TRBJ1-2; possibly TRBD1 for D (6 bases). CDR1 is SEHNR and CDR2 is FQNEAQ in the germline V gene (reference sequence). V was pared by 3 bases and J by 3 bases, with 20 bases between. CDR3 length: 17 amino acids. CDR3 loop: CASSFFTGSVGDYGYTF. CDR3 bases: TGTGCCAGCAGCTTTTTTACAGGGTCGGTGGGTGACTATGGCTACACCTTC. Using reference TRBV7-9 and TRBJ1-2 for the parts outside the CDR3, the full variable domain is DTGVSQNPRHKITKRGQNVTFRCDPISEHNRLYWYRQTLGQGPEFLTYFQNEAQLEKSRLLSDRFSAERPKGSFSTLEIQRTEQGDSAMYLCASSFFTGSVGDYGYTFGSGTRLTVV.

The chain combines TRBV11-1 with TRBJ2-7; TRBD2 might be the D (5 bases). The germline V gene has CDR1 SGHAT and CDR2 FQDESV (reference sequence). The CDR3 loop spans 13 amino acids. V lost 4 bases, J lost 3 bases, and 10 bases lay in between. The CDR3, as DNA: TGTGCCAGCAGCTCGGGGATCTTCTACGAGCAGTACTTC. This codes for CASSSGIFYEQYF.

The CDR3 region has the DNA TGCAGTGCCGAGCCACAGGGGGTCTACACCTTC. Translated, it gives CSAEPQGVYTF. The gene calls are TRBV20-1 and TRBJ1-2; TRBD1 agrees at 8 bases. The junction had 7 bases not matched to a gene; V was cut back by 6 bases and J by 10 bases. Per the germline V gene, CDR1 is DFQATT and CDR2 is SNEGSKA (reference sequence). This CDR3 comprises 11 residues.

Comment on this clone: Mismatch with germline at one junction end may stem from a read error. The V and J genes are TRBV15 and TRBJ2-2; TRBD1 is a possible D gene (6 bases). Germline CDR1 reads LNHNV; CDR2 reads YYDKDF (reference sequence). CDR3 length: 18 residues. The CDR3 coding sequence is TGTGCCACCAGCAGGCAGGGGTTCATCCTCGGGAACACCAGGGAGCTGTTTTTT. Amino acid sequence: CATSRQGFILGNTRELFF.

V gene TRBV19 combines with J gene TRBJ1-2; the D gene is possibly TRBD1 (5 bases). The CDR3 has 12 residues. Germline V gives CDR1 LNHDA, CDR2 SQIVND (reference sequence). The chain's CDR3 is CAVGGGDYGYTF. CDR3 nucleotides: TGTGCTGTGGGGGGAGGTGACTATGGCTACACCTTC.

This chain uses TRBV27 with TRBJ1-5, with a tentative D call TRBD1 (6 bases). The germline V gene encodes CDR1 MNHEY and CDR2 SMNVEV (reference sequence). Trimming removed 3 bases from V and 3 bases from J, with 12 bases in between. The CDR3 is made up of 15 amino acids. Written as DNA, the CDR3 is TGTGCCAGCAGTTTGGGCGGGGGCTCCAATCAGCCCCAGCATTTT. Protein sequence: CASSLGGGSNQPQHF.

This rearrangement joins TRBV28 to TRBJ1-2; 10 bases match TRBD1. Germline CDR1 MDHEN, CDR2 SYDVKM. V lost 1 base to trimming and J lost 9 bases; unmatched junction nucleotides: 5. The length of the CDR3 is 14 residues. CDR3 residues: CASSLLGQGLSYTF. CDR3 nucleotides: TGTGCCAGCAGTTTATTGGGACAGGGGTTGAGCTACACCTTC.

This chain joins TRBV6-5 and TRBJ1-1; D call uncertain. CDR1 MNHEY and CDR2 SVGAGI come from the germline V gene. The CDR3 has 13 amino acids. V lost 7 bases and J 4 bases, leaving 13 bases between the germline ends. The chain's CDR3 is CASMETLRTEAFF. CDR3 nucleotide sequence: TGTGCCAGCATGGAGACCCTACGCACTGAAGCTTTCTTT.